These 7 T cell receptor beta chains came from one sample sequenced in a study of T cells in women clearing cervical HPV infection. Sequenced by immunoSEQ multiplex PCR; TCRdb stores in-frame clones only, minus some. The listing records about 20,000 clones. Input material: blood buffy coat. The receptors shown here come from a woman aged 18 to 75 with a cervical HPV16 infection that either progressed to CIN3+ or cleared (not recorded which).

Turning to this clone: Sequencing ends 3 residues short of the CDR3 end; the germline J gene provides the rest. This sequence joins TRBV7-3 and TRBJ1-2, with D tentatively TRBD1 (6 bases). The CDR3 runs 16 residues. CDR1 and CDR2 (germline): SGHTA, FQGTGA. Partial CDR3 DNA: TGTGCCAGCAGCGCTCTTACTAGCGGGGGCGCAGATACC. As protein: CASSALTSGGADT. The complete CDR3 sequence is CASSALTSGGADTYTF.

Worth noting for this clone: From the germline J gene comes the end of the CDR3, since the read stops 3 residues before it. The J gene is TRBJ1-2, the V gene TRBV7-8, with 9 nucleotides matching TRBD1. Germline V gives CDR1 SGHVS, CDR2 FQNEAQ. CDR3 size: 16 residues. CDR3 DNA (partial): TGTGCCAGCAGCTTATTTCTGGGACAGGGCTACAATGAC. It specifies CASSLFLGQGYND. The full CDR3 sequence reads CASSLFLGQGYNDYTF.

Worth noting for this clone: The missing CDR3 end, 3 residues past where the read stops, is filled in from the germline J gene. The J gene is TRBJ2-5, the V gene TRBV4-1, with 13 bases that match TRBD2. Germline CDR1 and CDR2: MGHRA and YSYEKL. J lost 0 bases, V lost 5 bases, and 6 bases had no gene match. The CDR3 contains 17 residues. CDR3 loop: CASSEGLAGVYQETQYF. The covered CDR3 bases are TGCGCCAGCAGCGAAGGACTAGCGGGGGTGTACCAAGAGACC.

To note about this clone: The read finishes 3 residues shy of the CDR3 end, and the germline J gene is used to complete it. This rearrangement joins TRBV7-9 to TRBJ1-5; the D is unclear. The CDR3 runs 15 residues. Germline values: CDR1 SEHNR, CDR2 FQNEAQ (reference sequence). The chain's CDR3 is CASSLADSGVDPQHF. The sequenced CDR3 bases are TGTGCCAGCAGCCTCGCGGATAGCGGAGTAGATCCC. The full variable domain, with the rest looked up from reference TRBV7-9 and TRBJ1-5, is DTGVSQNPRHKITKRGQNVTFRCDPISEHNRLYWYRQTLGQGPEFLTYFQNEAQLEKSRLLSDRFSAERPKGSFSTLEIQRTEQGDSAMYLCASSLADSGVDPQHFGDGTRLSIL.

Partial CDR3 DNA: TGTGCCTGGTGGGACAGTGGT. Translating gives CAWWDSG. The complete CDR3 sequence is CAWWDSGQYF. This chain joins TRBV30 and TRBJ2-4, with TRBD1 identical over 7 bases. The read terminates 3 residues before the CDR3 end, so the remaining end is supplied by the germline J gene. There are 10 residues in the CDR3. CDR1 and CDR2 (germline): GTSNPN, SVGIG (reference sequence).

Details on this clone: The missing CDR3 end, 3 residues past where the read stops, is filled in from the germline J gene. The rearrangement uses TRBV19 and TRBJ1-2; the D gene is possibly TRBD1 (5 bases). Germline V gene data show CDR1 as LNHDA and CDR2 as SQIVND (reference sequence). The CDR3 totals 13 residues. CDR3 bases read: TGTGCCAGCAAGAGGGGATTCTACAATGAC. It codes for CASKRGFYND. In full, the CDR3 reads CASKRGFYNDYTF.

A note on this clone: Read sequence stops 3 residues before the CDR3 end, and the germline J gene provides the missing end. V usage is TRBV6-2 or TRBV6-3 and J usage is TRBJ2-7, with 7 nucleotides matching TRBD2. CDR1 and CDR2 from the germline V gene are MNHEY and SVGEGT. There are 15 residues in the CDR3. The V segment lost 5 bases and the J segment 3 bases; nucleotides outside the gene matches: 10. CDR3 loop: CASSPRRGEYYEQYF. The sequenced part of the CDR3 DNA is TGTGCCAGCAGTCCTAGACGGGGGGAATACTACGAG.